This T cell receptor (beta chain) was recovered during a study of siplizumab effects on memory and regulatory T cells. Study observations and caveats: With siplizumab, Treg-derived clones averaged roughly 66% of mappable alloreactive CD4+ clones, versus around 25% in controls. Siplizumab significantly reduced alloreactive sequences traceable to unstimulated CD4+ memory cells.

This clone was seen a few times. Antigen: not known. This table comes from immunoSEQ multiplex PCR, and its TCRdb copy is limited to in-frame clones, with some not included. The sample consists of about 62,000 clones, roughly 85% of them appearing once. The CDR3 is 14 residues long. V was pared by 4 bases and J by 1 base, with 13 bases between. From germline, CDR1 is SQVTM and CDR2 ANQGSEA. In a few donor pairs, unstimulated naive, memory, effector memory and TEMRA subsets were sequenced. The TCR comes from a human donor in good health. The sequencing input was memory CD4+ T cells sorted from blood. The rearrangement links TRBV29-1 to TRBJ1-1; no clear D. CDR3 sequence: CSVGLGSSNTEAFF. The DNA of the CDR3 is TGCAGCGTTGGCCTAGGATCCTCGAACACTGAAGCTTTCTTT.